This T cell receptor (beta chain) derives from a study of beta chain features in type 1 diabetes. Findings and caveats of the study: Type 1 diabetes patients had VDJ junctions that carried fewer insertions and more deletions. Patients and controls would share equally any PCR tilt toward shorter templates. In all four CD4+ subsets, TCRB CDR3 length was significantly, moderately reduced in type 1 diabetes.

Every isolated RNA sample was fully reverse transcribed, so sequencing captured expressed TCRB transcripts. The assay was immunoSEQ multiplex PCR, and TCRdb's table has in-frame clones only and misses some. The data contain around 160,000 clones, about 51% of them singletons. This clone was counted between two and nine times. The antigen remains undetermined. The purity of all sorted populations exceeded 98%. Germline lookup yields CDR1 SNHLY and CDR2 FYNNEI. This CDR3 region has 13 residues. V lost 0 bases to trimming and J lost 7 bases, with 7 bases between them. The J gene is TRBJ1-5, the V gene TRBV2; unclear D gene. The sequenced material came from Tregs from blood. The sequence derives from a young man in good health. The DNA of the CDR3 is TGTGCCAGCAGTGAAGCGCGGGTACAGCCCCAGCATTTT. It codes for CASSEARVQPQHF.